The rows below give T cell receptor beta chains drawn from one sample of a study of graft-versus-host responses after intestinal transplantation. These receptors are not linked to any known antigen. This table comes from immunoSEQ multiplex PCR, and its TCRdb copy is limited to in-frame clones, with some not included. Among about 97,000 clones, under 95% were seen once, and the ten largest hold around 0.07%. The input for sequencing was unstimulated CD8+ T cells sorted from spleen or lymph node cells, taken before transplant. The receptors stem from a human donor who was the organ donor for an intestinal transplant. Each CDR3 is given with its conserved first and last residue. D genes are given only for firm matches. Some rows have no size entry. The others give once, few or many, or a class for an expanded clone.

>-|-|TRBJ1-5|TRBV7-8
TGTGCCAGCAGCTTATCGGGGGGAAGGGGCAATCAGCCCCAGCATTTT
CASSLSGGRGNQPQHF
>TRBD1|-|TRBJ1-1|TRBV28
TGTGCCAGCAGTCTGGGACAGGTAACTGAAGCTTTCTTT
CASSLGQVTEAFF
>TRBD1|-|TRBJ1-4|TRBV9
TGTGCCAGCAGCGTAGTGGCCAGGGACAGGGGAAAGGGTAATGAAAAACTGTTTTTT
CASSVVARDRGKGNEKLFF
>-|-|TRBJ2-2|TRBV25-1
TGTGCCAGCAGTGGGGTGGGAGTAAACACCGGGGAGCTGTTTTTT
CASSGVGVNTGELFF
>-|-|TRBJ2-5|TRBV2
TGTGCCAGCAGTGAACCCGTAACAGGGATCGGCCCGGCGACCCAGTACTTC
CASSEPVTGIGPATQYF
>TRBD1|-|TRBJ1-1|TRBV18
TGTGCCAGCTCACTACAGGGGGCTTTGAACACTGAAGCTTTCTTT
CASSLQGALNTEAFF
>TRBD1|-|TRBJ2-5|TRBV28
TGTGCCAGCAGCCCATGGACAGGGGGCGCGGACCAAGAGACCCAGTACTTC
CASSPWTGGADQETQYF
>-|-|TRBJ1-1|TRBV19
TGTGCCAGTAAGTACGGGAACACTGAAGCTTTCTTT
CASKYGNTEAFF
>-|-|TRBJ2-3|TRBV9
TGTGCCAGCAGCGTAGGACAGAGCACAGATACGCAGTATTTT
CASSVGQSTDTQYF
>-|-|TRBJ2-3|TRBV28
TGTGCCAGCTCCATATCAGTGGCGGACACAGATACGCAGTATTTT
CASSISVADTDTQYF
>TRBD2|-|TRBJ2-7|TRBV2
TGTGCCAGCAATCCTAGCGGGGAAAGCTCCTACGAGCAGTACTTC
CASNPSGESSYEQYF
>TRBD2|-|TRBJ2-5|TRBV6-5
TGTGCCAGCAGTTACGCCAGCGGGGGTTCGAAGACCCAGTACTTC
CASSYASGGSKTQYF
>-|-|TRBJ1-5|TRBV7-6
TGTGCCAGCAGCTTAGTGGGGGGGCATCAGCCCCAGCATTTT
CASSLVGGHQPQHF
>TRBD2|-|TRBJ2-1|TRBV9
TGTGCCAGCCGACAGACCGGGACTAGCGATGAGCAGTTCTTC
CASRQTGTSDEQFF
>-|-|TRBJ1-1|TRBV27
TGTGCCAGCAGTTTATTCGCCGGTACTGAAGCTTTCTTT
CASSLFAGTEAFF
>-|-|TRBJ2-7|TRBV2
TGTGCCAGCAGTGAGGACTTCGGGGTCCTCGGCGAGCAGTACTTC
CASSEDFGVLGEQYF
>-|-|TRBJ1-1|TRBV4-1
TGCGCCAGCAGCCAAGAACGCGGGGGGAACACTGAAGCTTTCTTT
CASSQERGGNTEAFF
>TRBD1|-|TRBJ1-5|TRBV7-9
TGTGCCAGCAGCTGGGACAGGGATTTTGGTCAGCCCCAGCATTTT
CASSWDRDFGQPQHF
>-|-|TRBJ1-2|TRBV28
TGTGCCAGCAGTTTATTTGCAGGGGCGTTCTATGGCTACACCTTC
CASSLFAGAFYGYTF
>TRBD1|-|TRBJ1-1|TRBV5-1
TGCGCCAGCAGCAGCGGGACAGGGACTTTCTTT
CASSSGTGTFF
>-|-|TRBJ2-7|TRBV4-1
TGCGCCAGCAGCCAAGAGGTGCACGGGAACGAGCAGTACTTC
CASSQEVHGNEQYF
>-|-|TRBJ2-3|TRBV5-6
TGTGCCAGCAGTTCCGGCACAGATACGCAGTATTTT
CASSSGTDTQYF
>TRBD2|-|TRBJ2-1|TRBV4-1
TGCGCCAACAGCCGGTACCTAGCGGGGGGTAATGAGCAGTTCTTC
CANSRYLAGGNEQFF
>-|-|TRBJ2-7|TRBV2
TGTGCCAGCAGTGAATCGGACGGGACAACCGACTACGAGCAGTACTTC
CASSESDGTTDYEQYF
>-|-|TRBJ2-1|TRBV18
TGTGCCAGCTCACCACCAGAGCGCCGCTACAATGAGCAGTTCTTC
CASSPPERRYNEQFF
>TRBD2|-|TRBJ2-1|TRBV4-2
TGTGCCAGCAGCCAAGCGCGGGAGTATCATGAGCAGTTCTTC
CASSQAREYHEQFF
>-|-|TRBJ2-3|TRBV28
TGTGCCAGCAGTTCTAGTACGGAAAGTGATAACACAGATACGCAGTATTTT
CASSSSTESDNTDTQYF
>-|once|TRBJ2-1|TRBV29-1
TGCAGCGTTGCGCGAAAGGGGCGCACCTACAATGAGCAGTTCTTC
CSVARKGRTYNEQFF
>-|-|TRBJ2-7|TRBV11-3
TGTGCCAGCAGCACAAGATTATCGCTCGAGCAGTACTTC
CASSTRLSLEQYF
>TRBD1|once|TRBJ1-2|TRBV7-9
TGTGCCAGCAGCTTTGCCCCTGCGGACAGGGTGAACTATGGCTACACCTTC
CASSFAPADRVNYGYTF
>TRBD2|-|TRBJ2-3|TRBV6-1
TGTGCCGGCAGTGAAGGGACTAGCGGGGGGGCAGATACGCAGTATTTT
CAGSEGTSGGADTQYF
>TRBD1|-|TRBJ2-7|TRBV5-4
TGTGCCAGCAGCGACGGACAGGGCTACGAGCAGTACTTC
CASSDGQGYEQYF
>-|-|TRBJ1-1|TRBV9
TGTGCCAGCATGGGGGGCACTGAAGCTTTCTTT
CASMGGTEAFF
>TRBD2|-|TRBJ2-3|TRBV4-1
TGCGCCAGCAGCCTATTTAGCGGGGGGGGCACAGATACGCAGTATTTT
CASSLFSGGGTDTQYF
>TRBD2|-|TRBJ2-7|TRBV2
TGTGCCACCGGGGAGGGGATGTCCTACGAGCAGTACTTC
CATGEGMSYEQYF